The T cell receptor (beta chain) under discussion was sequenced for a study of cytomegalovirus exposure and HLA in healthy donors. The study, taken as a whole, reports: The investigators catalogued 164 TCR beta chains as cytomegalovirus-associated.

Germline-derived CDR1 and CDR2 are SGHRS and YFSETQ. CDR3 length equals 15 residues. V was cut by 0 bases and J by 5 bases, with 12 bases left in between. Primers included in the PCR were 60 Vbeta and 13 Jbeta primers. Sequenced by immunoSEQ multiplex PCR; TCRdb stores in-frame clones only, minus some. This sample has fewer than 65,000 clones, with approximately 76% found just once. Worth noting for this clone: Antigen unknown.

Sequencing was done on a sample of PBMCs. V and J are TRBV5-1 and TRBJ2-1; D is perhaps TRBD2 (7 bases). The clonotype comes from a man over 45 in good health and CMV-seronegative. Written as DNA, the CDR3 is TGCGCCAGCAGCTTGGAGGGGGGGGGTCACAATGAGCAGTTCTTC. Translation gives CASSLEGGGHNEQFF. The entire variable domain, with the rest obtained from reference TRBV5-1 and TRBJ2-1, is as follows: KAGVTQTPRYLIKTRGQQVTLSCSPISGHRSVSWYQQTPGQGLQFLFEYFSETQRNKGNFPGRFSGRQFSNSRSEMNVSTLELGDSALYLCASSLEGGGHNEQFFGPGTRLTVL.